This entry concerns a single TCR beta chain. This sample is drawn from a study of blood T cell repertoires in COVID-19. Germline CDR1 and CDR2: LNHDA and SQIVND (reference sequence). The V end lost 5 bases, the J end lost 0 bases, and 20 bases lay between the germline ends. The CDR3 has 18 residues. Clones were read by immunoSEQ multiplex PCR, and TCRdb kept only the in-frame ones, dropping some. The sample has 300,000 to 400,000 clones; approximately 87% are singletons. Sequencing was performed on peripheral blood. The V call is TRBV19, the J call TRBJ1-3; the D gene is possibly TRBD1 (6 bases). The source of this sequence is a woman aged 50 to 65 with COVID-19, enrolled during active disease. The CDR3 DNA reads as TGTGCCAGTAGTCCACGACAGGCCTACCTCCTCTCTGGAAACACCATATATTTT. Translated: CASSPRQAYLLSGNTIYF.